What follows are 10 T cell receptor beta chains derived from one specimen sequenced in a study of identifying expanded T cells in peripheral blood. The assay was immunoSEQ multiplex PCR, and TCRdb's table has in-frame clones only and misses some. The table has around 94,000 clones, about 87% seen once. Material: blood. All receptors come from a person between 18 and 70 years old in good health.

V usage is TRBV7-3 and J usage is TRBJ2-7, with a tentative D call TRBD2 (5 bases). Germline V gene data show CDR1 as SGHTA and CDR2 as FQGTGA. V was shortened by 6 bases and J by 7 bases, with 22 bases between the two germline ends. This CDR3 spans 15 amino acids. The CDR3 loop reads CASSPMEAEFGEQYF. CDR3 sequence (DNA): TGTGCCAGCAGTCCCATGGAAGCGGAGTTTGGTGAGCAGTACTTC.

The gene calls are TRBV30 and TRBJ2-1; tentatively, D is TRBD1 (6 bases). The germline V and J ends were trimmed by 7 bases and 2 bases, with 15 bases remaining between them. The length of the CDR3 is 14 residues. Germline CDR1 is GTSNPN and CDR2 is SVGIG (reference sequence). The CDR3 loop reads CASPRDNTYNEQFF. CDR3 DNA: TGTGCCTCCCCCCGGGACAATACCTACAATGAGCAGTTCTTC. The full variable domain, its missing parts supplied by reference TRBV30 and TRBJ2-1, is SQTIHQWPATLVQPVGSPLSLECTVEGTSNPNLYWYRQAAGRGLQLLFYSVGIGQISSEVPQNLSASRPQDRQFILSSKKLLLSDSGFYLCASPRDNTYNEQFFGPGTRLTVL.

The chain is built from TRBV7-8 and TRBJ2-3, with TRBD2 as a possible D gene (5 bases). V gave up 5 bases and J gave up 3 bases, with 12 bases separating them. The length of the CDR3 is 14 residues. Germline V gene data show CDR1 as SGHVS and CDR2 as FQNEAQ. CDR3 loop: CASSRTLETDTQYF. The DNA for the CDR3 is TGTGCCAGCAGCCGTACACTAGAAACAGATACGCAGTATTTT.

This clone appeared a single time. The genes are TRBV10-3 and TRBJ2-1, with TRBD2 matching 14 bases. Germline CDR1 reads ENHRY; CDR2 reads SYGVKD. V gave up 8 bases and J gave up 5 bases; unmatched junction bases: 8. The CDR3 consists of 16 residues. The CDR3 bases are TGTGCCATCGGGGGGACTAGCGGGAGTAGGAACAATGAGCAGTTCTTC. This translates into CAIGGTSGSRNNEQFF.

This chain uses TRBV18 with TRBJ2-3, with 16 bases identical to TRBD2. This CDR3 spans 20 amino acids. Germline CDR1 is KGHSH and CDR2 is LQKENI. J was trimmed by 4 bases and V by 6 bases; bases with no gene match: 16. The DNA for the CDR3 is TGTGCCAGCTCCCCTCAACTACAGGGAGGGACTAGCGGGGGGGCAGATACGCAGTATTTT. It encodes CASSPQLQGGTSGGADTQYF.

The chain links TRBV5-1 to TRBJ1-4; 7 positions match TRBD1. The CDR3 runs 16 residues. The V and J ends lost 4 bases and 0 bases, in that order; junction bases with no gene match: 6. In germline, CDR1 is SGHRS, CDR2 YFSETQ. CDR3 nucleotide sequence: TGCGCCAGCAGCCTCCAAGGACAGGCAACTAATGAAAAACTGTTTTTT. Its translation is CASSLQGQATNEKLFF.

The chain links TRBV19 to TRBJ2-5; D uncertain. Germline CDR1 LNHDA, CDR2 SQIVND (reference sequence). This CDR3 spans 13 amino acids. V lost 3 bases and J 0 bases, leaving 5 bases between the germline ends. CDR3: CASSIRHQETQYF. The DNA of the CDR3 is TGTGCCAGTAGTATCCGCCACCAAGAGACCCAGTACTTC.

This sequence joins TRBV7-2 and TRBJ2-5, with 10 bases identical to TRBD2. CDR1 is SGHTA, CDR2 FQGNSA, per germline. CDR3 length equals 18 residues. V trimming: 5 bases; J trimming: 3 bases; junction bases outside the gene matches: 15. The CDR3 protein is CASSQSSGGPRGKETQYF. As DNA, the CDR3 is TGTGCCAGCAGCCAGTCTAGCGGGGGCCCAAGGGGGAAAGAGACCCAGTACTTC.

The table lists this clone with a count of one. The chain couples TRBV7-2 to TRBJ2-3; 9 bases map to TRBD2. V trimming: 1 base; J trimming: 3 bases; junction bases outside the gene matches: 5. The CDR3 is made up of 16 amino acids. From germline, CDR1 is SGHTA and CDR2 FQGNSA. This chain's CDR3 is CASSLGTSGWTDTQYF. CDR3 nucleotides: TGTGCCAGCAGCTTAGGTACTAGCGGGTGGACAGATACGCAGTATTTT.

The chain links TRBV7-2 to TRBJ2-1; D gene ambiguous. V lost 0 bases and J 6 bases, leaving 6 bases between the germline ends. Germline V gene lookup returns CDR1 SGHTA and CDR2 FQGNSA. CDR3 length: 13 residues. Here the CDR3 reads CASSLALGNEQFF. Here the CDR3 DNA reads TGTGCCAGCAGCTTAGCGCTCGGCAATGAGCAGTTCTTC.